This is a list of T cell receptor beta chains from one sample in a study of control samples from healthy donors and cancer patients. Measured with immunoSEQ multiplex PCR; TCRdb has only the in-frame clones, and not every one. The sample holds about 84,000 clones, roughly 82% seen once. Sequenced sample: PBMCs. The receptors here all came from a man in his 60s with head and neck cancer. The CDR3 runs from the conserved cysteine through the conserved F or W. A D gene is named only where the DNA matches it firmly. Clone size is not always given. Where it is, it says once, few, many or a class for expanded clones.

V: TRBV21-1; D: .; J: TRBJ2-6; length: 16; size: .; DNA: TGTGCCAGCATCGTAGGGGTCCCCTCTGGGGCCAACGTCCTGACTTTC; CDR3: CASIVGVPSGANVLTF
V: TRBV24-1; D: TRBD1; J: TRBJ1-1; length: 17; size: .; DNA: TGTGCCACCAGTGAGCCCGACAGGGGGCGGAGGGGGACTGAAGCTTTCTTT; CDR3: CATSEPDRGRRGTEAFF
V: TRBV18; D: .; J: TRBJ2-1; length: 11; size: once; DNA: TGTGCCAGCTCAAAGGGTAGTGAGCAGTTCTTC; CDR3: CASSKGSEQFF
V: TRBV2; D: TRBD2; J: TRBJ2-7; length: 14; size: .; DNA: TGTGCCAGCAGTGTAAGCGGGAGCCGAGCCGAGCAGTACTTC; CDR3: CASSVSGSRAEQYF
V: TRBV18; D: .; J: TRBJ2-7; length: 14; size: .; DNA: TGTGCCAGCTCACTAACAGGGCCTCCAAGCGAGCAGTACTTC; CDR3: CASSLTGPPSEQYF
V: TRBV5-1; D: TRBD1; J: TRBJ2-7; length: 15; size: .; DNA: TGCGCCAGCAGCACCCAAGACGGGACAGGGAATCGGCAGTACTTC; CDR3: CASSTQDGTGNRQYF
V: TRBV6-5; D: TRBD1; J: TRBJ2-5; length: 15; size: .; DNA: TGTGCCAGCAGTTACGCGTCAGGGGGCTTGGAGACCCAGTACTTC; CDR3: CASSYASGGLETQYF
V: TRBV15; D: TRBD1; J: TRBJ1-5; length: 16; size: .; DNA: TGTGCCACCAGCAGAGAGTGGGGGGACAGGGTTCAGCCCCAGCATTTT; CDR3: CATSREWGDRVQPQHF
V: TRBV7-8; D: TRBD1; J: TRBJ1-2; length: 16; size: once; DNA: TGTGCCAGCAGCTTAGCTTATGGAGGGGGCGGTTATGGCTACACCTTC; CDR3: CASSLAYGGGGYGYTF
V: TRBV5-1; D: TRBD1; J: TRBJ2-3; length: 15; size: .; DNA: TGCGCCAGCAGCTCCGGGACAGGCTTGGCAGATACGCAGTATTTT; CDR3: CASSSGTGLADTQYF
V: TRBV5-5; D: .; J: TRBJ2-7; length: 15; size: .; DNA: TGTGCCAGCAGCTTGGCGGTTAGCACTAACTACGAGCAGTACTTC; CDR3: CASSLAVSTNYEQYF
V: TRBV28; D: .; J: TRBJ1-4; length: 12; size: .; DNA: TGTGCCAGCAGAGCCTTTAGGGAAAAACTGTTTTTT; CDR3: CASRAFREKLFF
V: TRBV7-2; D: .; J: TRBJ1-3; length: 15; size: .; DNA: TGTGCCAGCAGCTTGTGGGGGGCCAGAGGAAACACCATATATTTT; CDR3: CASSLWGARGNTIYF
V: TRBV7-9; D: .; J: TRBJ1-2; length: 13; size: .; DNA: TGTGCCAGCAGCTTATCCGTAGGGGGTGGCTACACCTTC; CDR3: CASSLSVGGGYTF
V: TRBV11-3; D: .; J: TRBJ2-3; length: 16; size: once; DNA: TGTGCCAGCAGCTTGGGTATAAACGTGAACACAGATACGCAGTATTTT; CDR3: CASSLGINVNTDTQYF
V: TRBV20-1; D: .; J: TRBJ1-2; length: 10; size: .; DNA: TGCAGTGCGGCAGAGCCTCTACACACCTTC; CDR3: CSAAEPLHTF